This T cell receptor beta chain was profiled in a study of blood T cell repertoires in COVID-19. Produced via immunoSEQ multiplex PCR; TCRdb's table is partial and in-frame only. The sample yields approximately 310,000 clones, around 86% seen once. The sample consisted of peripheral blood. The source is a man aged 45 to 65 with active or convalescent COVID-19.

CDR3 sequence (DNA): TGCAGCGTACGCCGGGACAGTTTAACCTACGAGCAGTACTTC. The encoded protein is CSVRRDSLTYEQYF. This chain joins TRBV29-1 and TRBJ2-7; 7 bases are shared with TRBD1. Germline CDR1 SQVTM, CDR2 ANQGSEA. The ends lost 6 bases at V and 2 bases at J; junction bases unmatched: 10. CDR3 length: 14 residues.